The clone carrying this TCR beta chain was found a few times. Its target is unknown. Germline loops: CDR1 MNHEY, CDR2 SVGAGI. There are 15 residues in the CDR3. The ends lost 2 bases at V and 8 bases at J; junction bases unmatched: 7. This specimen comes from a study of beta chain features in type 1 diabetes. Findings and limits, study-wide: High TCR expression in some cells could lead to their over-representation in cDNA sequencing.

Expressed TCRB transcripts were sequenced, since all the RNA that had been isolated was reverse transcribed. Sequencing was performed with immunoSEQ multiplex PCR; in TCRdb, only in-frame clones are kept and a portion is missing. The sample comprises about 260,000 clones, around 68% of which are singletons, and about 0.05% rests with the top ten. The sequencing input was naive CD4+ T cells from blood. The clonotype comes from a man between 25 and 39 years old in good health. The chain employs TRBV6-5 and TRBJ2-1; 9 bases are a match to TRBD2. CDR3 in DNA: TGTGCCAGCAGTTACGCCCCTAGCGGGAAGTATGAGCAGTTCTTC. It yields the protein CASSYAPSGKYEQFF.